This T cell receptor beta chain comes out of a study of OX40 agonist ivuxolimab in advanced cancers. Background on the study: Partial responses occurred in Three dose-escalation patients, one with hepatocellular carcinoma and two with cutaneous melanoma.

Germline V gene lookup returns CDR1 SGHVS and CDR2 FQNEAQ. Trimming removed 1 base at V and 6 bases at J, with 18 bases between. This CDR3 spans 16 amino acids. This table comes from immunoSEQ multiplex PCR, and its TCRdb copy is limited to in-frame clones, with some not included. This sample has about 12,000 clones, with approximately 78% found just once. Material: CD4+ or CD8+ T cells sorted from blood, obtained in a trial of the OX40 agonist ivuxolimab. V gene TRBV7-8 combines with J gene TRBJ1-2; weak D call: TRBD1 (6 bases). The TCR originated in an adult with an advanced solid tumor such as melanoma, head and neck, liver or kidney cancer. CDR3 amino acids: CASSLGYGGRVNGYTF. CDR3 nucleotide sequence: TGTGCCAGCAGCTTAGGTTACGGGGGGCGGGTAAATGGCTACACCTTC.